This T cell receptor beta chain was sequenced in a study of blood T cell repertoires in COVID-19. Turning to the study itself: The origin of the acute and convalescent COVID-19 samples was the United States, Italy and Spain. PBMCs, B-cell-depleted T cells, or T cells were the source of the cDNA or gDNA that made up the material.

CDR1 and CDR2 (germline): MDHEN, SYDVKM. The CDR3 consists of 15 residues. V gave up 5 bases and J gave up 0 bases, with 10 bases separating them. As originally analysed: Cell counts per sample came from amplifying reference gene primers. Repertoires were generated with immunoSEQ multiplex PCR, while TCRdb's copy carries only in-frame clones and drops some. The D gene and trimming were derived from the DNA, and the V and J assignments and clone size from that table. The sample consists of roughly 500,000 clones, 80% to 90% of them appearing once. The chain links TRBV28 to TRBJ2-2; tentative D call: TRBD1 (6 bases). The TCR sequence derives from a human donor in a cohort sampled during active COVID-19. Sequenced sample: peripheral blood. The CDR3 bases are TGTGCCAGCAGTCGTACAGGGTCGAACACCGGGGAGCTGTTTTTT. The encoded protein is CASSRTGSNTGELFF. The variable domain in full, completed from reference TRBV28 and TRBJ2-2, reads DVKVTQSSRYLVKRTGEKVFLECVQDMDHENMFWYRQDPGLGLRLIYFSYDVKMKEKGDIPEGYSVSREKKERFSLILESASTNQTSMYLCASSRTGSNTGELFFGEGSRLTVL.